This T cell receptor beta chain was observed in a study of T cells in Graves' hyperthyroidism and ophthalmopathy. Overall study: Peripheral blood collection took place at initial diagnosis, before any treatment.

Germline V gives CDR1 SNHLY, CDR2 FYNNEI. Trimming left V 6 bases short and J 3 bases short, with 15 bases between. This CDR3 is built from 15 residues. Researchers amplified the TCR beta CDR3 regions from RNA transcripts. The primer set for the first-round RT-PCR of the TCR CDR3 was HTBI. TCRdb re-called the multiplex PCR reads with MiXCR, one entry per CDR3 protein. The sample contains 300,000 to 450,000 distinct CDR3 sequences, more than 12% of which appear only once. Diagnoses were made from clinical symptoms, serum measures (thyroxine and TRAb), thyroid ultrasound and orbital computed tomography.

The V and J genes are TRBV2 and TRBJ1-5; a weak D match, TRBD1 (6 bases). This TCR derives from a woman aged 25-40 years with Graves' ophthalmopathy. The sample taken for sequencing was blood. The CDR3 loop reads CASSLGPGANQPQHF. The CDR3 DNA reads as TGTGCCAGCAGCCTCGGACCGGGGGCCAATCAGCCCCAGCATTTT.